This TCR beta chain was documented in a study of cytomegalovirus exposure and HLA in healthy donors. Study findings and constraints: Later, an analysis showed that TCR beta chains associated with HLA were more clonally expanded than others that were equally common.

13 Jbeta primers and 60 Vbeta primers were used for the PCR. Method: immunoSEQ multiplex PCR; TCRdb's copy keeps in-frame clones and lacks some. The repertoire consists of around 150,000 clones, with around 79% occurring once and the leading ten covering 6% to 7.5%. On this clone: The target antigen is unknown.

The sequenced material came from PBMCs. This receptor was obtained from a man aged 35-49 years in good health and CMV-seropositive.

For the CDR3, the DNA is TGTGCCAGCACCTTCCGGAGGCCCACCGGGGAGCTGTTTTTT. Translating gives CASTFRRPTGELFF. The J gene is TRBJ2-2, the V gene TRBV6-1; a weak D match, TRBD2 (5 bases). The CDR3 totals 14 residues. Trimming removed 7 bases from V and 4 bases from J, with 13 bases in between. Germline-derived CDR1 and CDR2 are MNHNS and SASEGT.